One sample yielded the 3 T cell receptor beta chains listed below, sequenced in a study of cytomegalovirus exposure and HLA in healthy donors. Primers: 60 Vbeta forward and 13 Jbeta reverse. Method: immunoSEQ multiplex PCR; TCRdb's copy keeps in-frame clones and lacks some. The repertoire has about 100,000 clones, around four fifths of them found once; the top ten carry 4.1%. The sequenced sample was PBMCs. The receptor source for this set is a man aged 35 to 55 in good health and CMV-seronegative.

J is TRBJ2-7 and V is TRBV15; 8 bases line up with TRBD1. J gave up 4 bases and V 3 bases, and 2 bases lay outside the gene matches. Germline values: CDR1 LNHNV, CDR2 YYDKDF (reference sequence). The CDR3 extends over 13 amino acids. The DNA of the CDR3 is TGTGCCACCAGCAGTAACAGGGGGTACGAGCAGTACGTC. It codes for CATSSNRGYEQYV.

The CDR3 loop reads CASSLGQGRTDTQYF. The DNA of the CDR3 is TGTGCCAGCAGCTTGGGACAGGGGCGCACAGATACGCAGTATTTT. This chain links TRBV5-6 with TRBJ2-3; 8 bases align to TRBD1. Per germline, CDR1 SGHDT and CDR2 YYEEEE. V lost 0 bases, J lost 1 base, and 1 base stayed unmatched. This CDR3 comprises 15 residues.

The gene calls are TRBV19 and TRBJ1-5; 7 bases are shared with TRBD1. Germline CDR1 LNHDA, CDR2 SQIVND (reference sequence). Trimming at V came to 1 base and at J to 6 bases, leaving 3 bases not matched to a gene. The CDR3 spans 14 residues. As DNA, the CDR3 is TGTGCCAGTAGTATAGGACAGGGTCTTCAGCCCCAGCATTTT. Translating gives CASSIGQGLQPQHF.